One sample yielded the 23 T cell receptor beta chains listed below, sequenced in a study of somatic mutations in cytotoxic T cells in rheumatoid arthritis. Profiling relied on immunoSEQ multiplex PCR, and the TCRdb table lists in-frame clones only, not all of them. Of under 13,000 clones in the sample, about 67% are singletons; the top ten hold about 35%. Sequencing used CD8+ T cells sorted from blood. These TCRs come from an adult with rheumatoid arthritis.

This sequence joins TRBV5-8 and TRBJ2-1; 10 bases line up with TRBD2. Per the germline V gene, CDR1 is SGHTS and CDR2 is YDEGEE. This CDR3 region has 20 residues. V shed 0 bases and J 0 bases; nucleotides not matched to a gene: 12. The CDR3 spells CASSLVRELAGPSSYNEQFF. For the CDR3, the DNA is TGTGCCAGCAGCTTGGTTAGGGAACTAGCGGGGCCCAGCTCCTACAATGAGCAGTTCTTC.

The chain uses TRBV11-1 and TRBJ2-3, with D uncertain. The V end lost 3 bases, the J end lost 2 bases, and 3 bases lay between the germline ends. CDR3 size: 12 residues. In germline, CDR1 is SGHAT, CDR2 FQDESV (reference sequence). The CDR3 spells CASSFYTDTQYF. The CDR3 DNA reads as TGTGCCAGCAGCTTTTACACAGATACGCAGTATTTT.

The chain combines TRBV30 with TRBJ2-1, with 8 positions matching TRBD2. Germline CDR1 and CDR2: GTSNPN and SVGIG (reference sequence). V was pared by 4 bases and J by 6 bases, with 11 bases of the junction left unmatched. The CDR3 sequence is 15 residues long. For the CDR3, the DNA is TGTGCCTGGACCCGATTGGGTAGCGGGGTCAATGAGCAGTTCTTC. It yields the protein CAWTRLGSGVNEQFF. The entire variable domain, with the rest obtained from reference TRBV30 and TRBJ2-1, is as follows: SQTIHQWPATLVQPVGSPLSLECTVEGTSNPNLYWYRQAAGRGLQLLFYSVGIGQISSEVPQNLSASRPQDRQFILSSKKLLLSDSGFYLCAWTRLGSGVNEQFFGPGTRLTVL.

The V and J genes are TRBV19 and TRBJ1-5, with D perhaps matching TRBD1 (6 bases). CDR3 length: 17 residues. V lost 4 bases to trimming and J lost 2 bases, with 18 bases between them. Per germline, CDR1 LNHDA and CDR2 SQIVND (reference sequence). CDR3: CASSTLGGMRGNQPQHF. CDR3 DNA: TGTGCCAGTAGTACGCTGGGGGGCATGAGAGGCAATCAGCCCCAGCATTTT.

The chain employs TRBV28 and TRBJ2-1, with TRBD2 matching over 11 bases. V trimming: 3 bases; J trimming: 3 bases; junction bases outside the gene matches: 7. The CDR3 totals 17 residues. The V gene's germline CDR1 is MDHEN and CDR2 SYDVKM. CDR3: CASSFGLAGGSYNEQFF. CDR3 nucleotide sequence: TGTGCCAGCAGTTTCGGCCTAGCGGGGGGAAGCTACAATGAGCAGTTCTTC.

The CDR3 reads CASSQTGVFPEAFF. CDR3 sequence (DNA): TGTGCCAGCTCACAGACAGGGGTATTCCCTGAAGCTTTCTTT. The chain joins TRBV18 to TRBJ1-1, with 8 bases aligning to TRBD1. After removal of 4 bases from V and 6 bases from J, the junction contained 7 bases not matched to a gene. There are 14 residues in the CDR3. Germline lookup yields CDR1 KGHSH and CDR2 LQKENI.

The rearrangement joins TRBV21-1 to TRBJ2-7. TRBV21-1 is shown as a pseudogene. The CDR3 sequence is 10 residues long. The CDR3 protein is CASLRYEQYF. CDR3 coding DNA: TGTGCCAGCTTAAGGTACGAGCAGTACTTC.

This clone is labeled as medium-sized. The rearrangement links TRBV5-1 to TRBJ1-6; perhaps TRBD1 as D (5 bases). The CDR3 spans 13 residues. Germline CDR1 reads SGHRS; CDR2 reads YFSETQ. The germline V and J ends were trimmed by 1 base and 10 bases, with 9 bases remaining between them. The CDR3 here is CASSLTGFSPLHF. The CDR3 coding sequence is TGCGCCAGCAGCTTGACAGGCTTCTCACCCCTCCACTTT.

V gene TRBV27 combines with J gene TRBJ1-6; D gene unclear. Trimming took 0 bases from V and 0 from J, leaving 9 bases between them. The germline gives CDR1 MNHEY, CDR2 SMNVEV (reference sequence). This CDR3 is 17 amino acids long. The CDR3 sequence: CASSLSYGLSYNSPLHF. CDR3 DNA sequence: TGTGCCAGCAGTTTATCTTACGGCCTCTCCTATAATTCACCCCTCCACTTT.

V is TRBV7-3 and J is TRBJ2-3, with 9 bases aligning to TRBD2. Unmatched junction bases numbered 4, after V lost 1 base and J lost 5 bases. This CDR3 has 15 amino acids. The germline CDR1 and CDR2 sequences are SGHTA and FQGTGA. CDR3 sequence reads: CASSLSGGAIDTQYF. The CDR3 DNA reads TGTGCCAGCAGCTTAAGCGGGGGGGCCATAGATACGCAGTATTTT. The variable domain in full, completed from reference TRBV7-3 and TRBJ2-3, reads GAGVSQTPSNKVTEKGKYVELRCDPISGHTALYWYRQSLGQGPEFLIYFQGTGAADDSGLPNDRFFAVRPEGSVSTLKIQRTERGDSAVYLCASSLSGGAIDTQYFGPGTRLTVL.

The V call is TRBV7-6, the J call TRBJ2-7; possibly TRBD2 for D (5 bases). The V end was cut by 6 bases, the J end by 5 bases, with 14 bases between. Germline V gene data show CDR1 as SGHVS and CDR2 as FNYEAQ. CDR3 length: 13 amino acids. The CDR3 sequence: CASSPANSDEQYF. CDR3 nucleotides: TGTGCCAGCAGTCCCGCAAATAGCGACGAGCAGTACTTC.

The rearrangement links TRBV19 to TRBJ1-5; D unclear. The CDR3 sequence is 14 residues long. V lost 8 bases and J lost 9, with 20 bases in between. Germline values: CDR1 LNHDA, CDR2 SQIVND (reference sequence). The CDR3 region is CASCEEGRVGPQHF. As DNA, the CDR3 is TGTGCCAGTTGTGAGGAGGGCCGCGTAGGGCCCCAGCATTTT.

The chain carries TRBV19 and TRBJ2-1; 12 positions match TRBD2. Germline V gene data show CDR1 as LNHDA and CDR2 as SQIVND (reference sequence). V was clipped by 3 bases and J by 7 bases; unmatched bases: 4. The length of the CDR3 is 15 residues. The CDR3 reads CASSILAGGSNEQFF. CDR3 nucleotides: TGTGCCAGTAGTATCCTAGCGGGGGGGTCGAATGAGCAGTTCTTC.

V is TRBV28 and J is TRBJ1-3; D ambiguous. V was shortened by 3 bases and J by 2 bases, with 5 bases between the two germline ends. Germline V gives CDR1 MDHEN, CDR2 SYDVKM. The CDR3 contains 13 residues. Here the CDR3 DNA reads TGTGCCAGCAGTTTTGGGGCTGGAAACACCATATATTTT. Amino acid sequence: CASSFGAGNTIYF.

J is TRBJ1-2 and V is TRBV6-5, with 7 bases identical to TRBD1. Germline values: CDR1 MNHEY, CDR2 SVGAGI. The CDR3 is made up of 16 amino acids. Losses at the gene ends were 2 bases for V and 6 bases for J; bases not matched to a gene: 12. The CDR3 sequence: CASSYTLTGEANGYTF. In DNA form, the CDR3 reads TGTGCCAGCAGTTACACCCTAACAGGGGAGGCGAATGGCTACACCTTC.

This clone was seen a few times. The V call is TRBV19, the J call TRBJ2-7; TRBD2 might be the D (6 bases). Germline V gives CDR1 LNHDA, CDR2 SQIVND (reference sequence). The V gene lost 3 bases and the J gene lost 3 bases, with 9 bases spanning the gap. The CDR3 has 13 amino acids. CDR3 protein: CASSMGGYYEQYF. DNA of the CDR3: TGTGCCAGTAGTATGGGGGGATACTACGAGCAGTACTTC.

The sample holds a few counts of this clone. The CDR3 sequence is CATSLGQGAGEQYF. The CDR3 region has the DNA TGTGCCACTTCCTTGGGGCAGGGGGCGGGTGAGCAGTACTTC. The V gene is TRBV5-6, the J gene TRBJ2-7; 8 bases map to TRBD1. V gave up 9 bases and J gave up 7 bases; unmatched junction bases: 15. The CDR3 is 14 amino acids. The germline V gene has CDR1 SGHDT and CDR2 YYEEEE.

The rearrangement links TRBV5-6 to TRBJ2-1; D may be TRBD1 (6 bases). Deletions cut 5 bases from V and 6 bases from J, with 15 bases between. Germline-derived CDR1 and CDR2 are SGHDT and YYEEEE. This CDR3 is 14 amino acids long. CDR3 sequence: CASRNRVDGNEQFF. The CDR3 DNA follows: TGTGCCAGCAGGAACAGGGTGGATGGCAATGAGCAGTTCTTC.

The chain couples TRBV5-1 to TRBJ1-2; D is ambiguous. In germline, CDR1 is SGHRS, CDR2 YFSETQ. V was clipped by 0 bases and J by 0 bases, with 6 bases between them. The CDR3 totals 14 residues. This CDR3 reads CASSLEVTNYGYTF. CDR3 nucleotides: TGCGCCAGCAGCTTGGAAGTGACTAACTATGGCTACACCTTC. Looking up the rest from reference TRBV5-1 and TRBJ1-2 gives the full variable domain: KAGVTQTPRYLIKTRGQQVTLSCSPISGHRSVSWYQQTPGQGLQFLFEYFSETQRNKGNFPGRFSGRQFSNSRSEMNVSTLELGDSALYLCASSLEVTNYGYTFGSGTRLTVV.

This chain connects TRBV2 to TRBJ2-5; 10 nucleotides agree with TRBD1. This CDR3 has 13 residues. CDR1 SNHLY and CDR2 FYNNEI come from the germline V gene. V gave up 9 bases and J gave up 2 bases; unmatched junction bases: 3. CDR3 nucleotide sequence: TGTGCCAGTTCGGGACAGGGGCAAGAGACCCAGTACTTC. Its protein product is CASSGQGQETQYF.

The chain uses TRBV19 and TRBJ1-6, with TRBD1 as a possible D gene (6 bases). CDR1 is LNHDA and CDR2 is SQIVND in the germline V gene (reference sequence). The CDR3 totals 16 residues. V gave up 2 bases and J gave up 3 bases, with 11 bases separating them. CDR3 in DNA: TGTGCCAGTAGTATAAACTCGGACAGCTATAATTCACCCCTCCACTTT. This codes for CASSINSDSYNSPLHF.

The chain joins TRBV10-2 to TRBJ2-5; 10 positions match TRBD1. V lost 6 bases to trimming and J lost 4 bases; unmatched junction nucleotides: 11. The CDR3 totals 16 residues. CDR1 is WSHSY and CDR2 is SAAADI in the germline V gene. The CDR3 nucleotides are TGCGCCAGCAGCGATGGGGGACAGGGGCTGGGAGAGACCCAGTACTTC. This codes for CASSDGGQGLGETQYF.

This clone has only one observation. The genes are TRBV4-3 and TRBJ1-2; D uncertain. Deletions cut 3 bases from V and 4 bases from J, with 15 bases between. In germline, CDR1 is LGHNA, CDR2 YSLEER. This CDR3 has 15 residues. In nucleotides, the CDR3 is TGCGCCAGCAGCCACACAACGGGCACCCGCTATGGCTACACCTTC. Translated: CASSHTTGTRYGYTF.